This T cell receptor (beta chain) came from a study of cytomegalovirus exposure and HLA in healthy donors. The PCR was carried out with 60 Vbeta primers and 13 Jbeta primers. The protocol was immunoSEQ multiplex PCR, while the TCRdb copy is restricted to in-frame clones and leaves out a portion. The profile shows under 70,000 clones, approximately 67% of them singletons. CDR3 length equals 13 residues. V shed 0 bases and J shed 2 bases, with 5 bases lying between them. The germline gives CDR1 SGDLS, CDR2 YYNGEE. Material: PBMCs. The sequence came from a woman in her 30s in good health and CMV-seronegative. The J gene is TRBJ1-1, the V gene TRBV9; no clear D. The CDR3 reads CASSVDINTEAFF. CDR3 DNA: TGTGCCAGCAGCGTAGATATTAACACTGAAGCTTTCTTT.